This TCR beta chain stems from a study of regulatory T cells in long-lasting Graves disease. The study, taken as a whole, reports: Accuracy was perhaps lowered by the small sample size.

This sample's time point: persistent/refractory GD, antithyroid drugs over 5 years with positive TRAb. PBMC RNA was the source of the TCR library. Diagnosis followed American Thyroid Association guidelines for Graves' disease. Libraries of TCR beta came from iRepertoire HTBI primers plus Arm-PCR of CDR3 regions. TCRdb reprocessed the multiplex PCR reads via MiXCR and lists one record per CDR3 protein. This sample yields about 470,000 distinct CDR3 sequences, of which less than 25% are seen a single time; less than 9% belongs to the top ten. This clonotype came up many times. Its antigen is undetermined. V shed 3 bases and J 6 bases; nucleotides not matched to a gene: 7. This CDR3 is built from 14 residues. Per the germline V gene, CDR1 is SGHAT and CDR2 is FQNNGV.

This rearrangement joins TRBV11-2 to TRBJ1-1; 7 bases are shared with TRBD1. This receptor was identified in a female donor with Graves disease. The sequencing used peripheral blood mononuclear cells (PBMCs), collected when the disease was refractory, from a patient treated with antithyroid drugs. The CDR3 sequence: CASSFHKGGPEAFF. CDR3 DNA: TGTGCCAGCAGCTTCCATAAAGGGGGCCCTGAAGCTTTCTTT.